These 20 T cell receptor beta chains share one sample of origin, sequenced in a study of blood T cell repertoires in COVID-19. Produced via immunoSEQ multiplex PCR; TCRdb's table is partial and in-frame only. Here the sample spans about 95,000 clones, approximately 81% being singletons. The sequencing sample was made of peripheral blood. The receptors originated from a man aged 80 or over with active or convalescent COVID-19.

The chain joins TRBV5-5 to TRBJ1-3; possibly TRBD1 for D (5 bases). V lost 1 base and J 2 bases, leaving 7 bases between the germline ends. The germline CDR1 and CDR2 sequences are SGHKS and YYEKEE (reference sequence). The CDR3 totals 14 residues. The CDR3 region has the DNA TGTGCCAGCAGCTTGCAGGGCACTGGAAACACCATATATTTT. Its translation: CASSLQGTGNTIYF.

The CDR3: CASSPPASFPYNEQFF. The CDR3 DNA is TGCGCCAGCAGCCCGCCCGCTAGCTTCCCCTACAATGAGCAGTTCTTC. J is TRBJ2-1 and V is TRBV4-1, with a tentative D call TRBD2 (5 bases). Per the germline V gene, CDR1 is MGHRA and CDR2 is YSYEKL. There are 16 residues in the CDR3. The V end was cut by 4 bases, the J end by 2 bases, with 15 bases between.

The chain's CDR3 is CASSQDWAGEAYEQYF. The CDR3 nucleotides are TGTGCCAGCAGCCAAGATTGGGCGGGGGAAGCCTACGAGCAGTACTTC. The chain employs TRBV3-1 (or the pseudogene TRBV3-2) and TRBJ2-7, with TRBD2 identical over 7 bases. This CDR3 region has 16 residues. V shed 0 bases, J shed 2 bases, and the junction held 7 bases outside the gene matches. The germline CDR1 and CDR2 sequences are LGHDT and YNNKEL (reference sequence).

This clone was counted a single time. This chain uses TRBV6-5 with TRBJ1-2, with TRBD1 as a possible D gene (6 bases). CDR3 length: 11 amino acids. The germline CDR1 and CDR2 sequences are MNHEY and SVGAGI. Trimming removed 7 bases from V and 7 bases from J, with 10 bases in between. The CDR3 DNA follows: TGTGCCAGCACAGGGGCGTTTGGCTACACCTTC. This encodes CASTGAFGYTF.

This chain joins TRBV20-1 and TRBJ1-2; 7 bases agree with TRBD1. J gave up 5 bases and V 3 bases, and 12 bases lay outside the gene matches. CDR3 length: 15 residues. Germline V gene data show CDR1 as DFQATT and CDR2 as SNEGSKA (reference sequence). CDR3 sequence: CSASPPRGQGYGYTF. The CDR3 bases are TGCAGTGCTAGTCCCCCGAGGGGGCAAGGATATGGCTACACCTTC.

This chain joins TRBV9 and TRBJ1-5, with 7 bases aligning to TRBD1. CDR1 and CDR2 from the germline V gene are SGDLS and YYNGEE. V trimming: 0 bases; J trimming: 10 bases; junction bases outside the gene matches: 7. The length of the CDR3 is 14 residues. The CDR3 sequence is CASSVGDRLGPQHF. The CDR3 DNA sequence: TGTGCCAGCAGCGTAGGGGACAGATTGGGCCCCCAGCATTTT.

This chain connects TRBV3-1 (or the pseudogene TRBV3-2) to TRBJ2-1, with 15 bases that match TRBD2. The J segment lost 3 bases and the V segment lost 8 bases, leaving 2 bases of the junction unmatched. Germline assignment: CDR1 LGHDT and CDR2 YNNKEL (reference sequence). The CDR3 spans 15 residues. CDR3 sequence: CASGTSGGIYNEQFF. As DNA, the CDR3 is TGTGCCAGCGGGACTAGCGGGGGGATCTACAATGAGCAGTTCTTC.

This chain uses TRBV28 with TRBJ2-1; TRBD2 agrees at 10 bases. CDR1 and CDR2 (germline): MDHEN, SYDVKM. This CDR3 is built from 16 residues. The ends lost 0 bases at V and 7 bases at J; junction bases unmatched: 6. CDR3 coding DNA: TGTGCCAGCAGTTTATGGGAGCGGGGGGGCCTTAATGAGCAGTTCTTC. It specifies CASSLWERGGLNEQFF.

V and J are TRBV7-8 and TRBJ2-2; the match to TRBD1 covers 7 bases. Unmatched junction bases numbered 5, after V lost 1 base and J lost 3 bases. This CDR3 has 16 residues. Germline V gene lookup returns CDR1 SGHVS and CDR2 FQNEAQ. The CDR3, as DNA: TGTGCCAGCAGCTTAGGGGACAGTCGTTACACCGGGGAGCTGTTTTTT. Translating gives CASSLGDSRYTGELFF.

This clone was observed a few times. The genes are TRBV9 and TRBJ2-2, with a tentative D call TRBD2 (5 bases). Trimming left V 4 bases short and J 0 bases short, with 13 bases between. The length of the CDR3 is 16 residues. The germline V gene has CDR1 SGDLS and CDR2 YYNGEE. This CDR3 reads CASSSRGPANTGELFF. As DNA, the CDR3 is TGTGCCAGCAGCTCTCGGGGTCCCGCGAACACCGGGGAGCTGTTTTTT.

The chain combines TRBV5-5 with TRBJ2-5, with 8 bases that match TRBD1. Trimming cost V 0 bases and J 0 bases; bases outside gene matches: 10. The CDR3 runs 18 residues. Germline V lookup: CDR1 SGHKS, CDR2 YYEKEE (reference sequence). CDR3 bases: TGTGCCAGCAGCTTGGAGCTAGGACAGGGTTTTGACCAAGAGACCCAGTACTTC. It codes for CASSLELGQGFDQETQYF.

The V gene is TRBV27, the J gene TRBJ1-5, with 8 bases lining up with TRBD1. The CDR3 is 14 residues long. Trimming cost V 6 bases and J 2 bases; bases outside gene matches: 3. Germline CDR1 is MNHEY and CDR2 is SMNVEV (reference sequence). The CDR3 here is CASRQGAGNQPQHF. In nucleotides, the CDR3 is TGTGCCAGCAGGCAGGGGGCCGGCAATCAGCCCCAGCATTTT.

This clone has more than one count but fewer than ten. This CDR3 reads CSASPGDRTEAFF. In nucleotides, the CDR3 is TGCAGTGCTAGTCCAGGGGATCGCACTGAAGCTTTCTTT. The chain carries TRBV20-1 and TRBJ1-1, with D possibly matching TRBD1 (6 bases). Per the germline V gene, CDR1 is DFQATT and CDR2 is SNEGSKA (reference sequence). V was trimmed by 3 bases and J by 4 bases, leaving 12 bases between them. This CDR3 has 13 amino acids.

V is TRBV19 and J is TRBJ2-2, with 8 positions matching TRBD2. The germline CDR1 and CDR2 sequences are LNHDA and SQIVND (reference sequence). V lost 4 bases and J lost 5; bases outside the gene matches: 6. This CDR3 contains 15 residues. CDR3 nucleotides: TGTGCCAGTAGTAAACTAGCGGCGGGTACCGGGGAGCTGTTTTTT. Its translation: CASSKLAAGTGELFF.

CDR3 sequence: CASSSTGIGYYGYTF. The CDR3 DNA sequence: TGTGCCAGCAGCTCAACAGGGATCGGGTACTATGGCTACACCTTC. V usage is TRBV6-5 and J usage is TRBJ1-2, with a tentative D call TRBD1 (6 bases). The germline V and J ends were trimmed by 6 bases and 3 bases, with 17 bases remaining between them. The germline V gene encodes CDR1 MNHEY and CDR2 SVGAGI. The CDR3 runs to 15 residues.

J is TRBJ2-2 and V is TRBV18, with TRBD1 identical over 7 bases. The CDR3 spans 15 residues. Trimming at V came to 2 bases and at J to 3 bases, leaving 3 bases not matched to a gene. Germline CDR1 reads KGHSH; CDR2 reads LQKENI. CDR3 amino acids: CASSPSQGDTGELFF. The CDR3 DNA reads TGTGCCAGCTCACCATCGCAGGGGGACACCGGGGAGCTGTTTTTT.

CDR3 region: CASSTTGQETQYF. The CDR3 nucleotides read TGTGCCAGCAGCACGACTGGCCAAGAGACCCAGTACTTC. J is TRBJ2-5 and V is TRBV7-2; D is unclear. Germline V lookup: CDR1 SGHTA, CDR2 FQGNSA. This CDR3 region has 13 residues. Trimming cost V 5 bases and J 1 base, with 8 bases left between them.

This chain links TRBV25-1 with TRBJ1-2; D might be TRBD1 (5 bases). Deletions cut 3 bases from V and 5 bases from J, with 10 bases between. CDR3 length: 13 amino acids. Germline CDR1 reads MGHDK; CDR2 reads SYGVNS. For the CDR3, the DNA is TGTGCCAGCAGTGACCCAGGGAGGTATGGCTACACCTTC. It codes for CASSDPGRYGYTF.

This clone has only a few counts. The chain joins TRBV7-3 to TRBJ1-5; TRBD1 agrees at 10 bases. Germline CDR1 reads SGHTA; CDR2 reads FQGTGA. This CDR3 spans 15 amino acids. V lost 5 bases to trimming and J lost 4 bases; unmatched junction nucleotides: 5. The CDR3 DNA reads TGTGCCAGCAGCCCGGGGGGACAGGGGAATCAGCCCCAGCATTTT. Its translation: CASSPGGQGNQPQHF. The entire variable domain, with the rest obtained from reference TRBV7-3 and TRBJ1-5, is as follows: GAGVSQTPSNKVTEKGKYVELRCDPISGHTALYWYRQSLGQGPEFLIYFQGTGAADDSGLPNDRFFAVRPEGSVSTLKIQRTERGDSAVYLCASSPGGQGNQPQHFGDGTRLSIL.

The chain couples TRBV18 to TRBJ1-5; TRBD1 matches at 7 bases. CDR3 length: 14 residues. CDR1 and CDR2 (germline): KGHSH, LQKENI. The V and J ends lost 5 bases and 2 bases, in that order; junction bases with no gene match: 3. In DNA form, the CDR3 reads TGTGCCAGCTCAACAGACAGGGGCAATCAGCCCCAGCATTTT. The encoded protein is CASSTDRGNQPQHF.